Following are 30 T cell receptor beta chains from one sample sequenced in a study of T cells after yellow fever vaccination. TCRdb analysed the 5' RACE reads with MiXCR anew, one entry per CDR3 protein. The table includes around 550,000 distinct CDR3 sequences, under 25% detected once. The source material was PBMCs, sampled 15 days after the yellow fever booster vaccination. These receptors originate from a young man who received the YFV17D yellow fever vaccine.

This clonotype was observed a handful of times. V is TRBV7-9 and J is TRBJ2-5, with D possibly TRBD1 on 5 matching bases. V was cut by 3 bases and J by 3 bases, with 11 bases left in between. This CDR3 has 14 amino acids. Per the germline V gene, CDR1 is SEHNR and CDR2 is FQNEAQ (reference sequence). The CDR3 nucleotides are TGTGCCAGCAGCTTGATCAGGGTTAAAGAGACCCAGTACTTC. It specifies CASSLIRVKETQYF.

The rearrangement uses TRBV5-1 and TRBJ2-1; either TRBD1 or TRBD2 may fit D (5 bases each). Germline lookup yields CDR1 SGHRS and CDR2 YFSETQ. The CDR3 spans 17 residues. The V gene lost 4 bases and the J gene lost 0 bases, with 17 bases spanning the gap. The CDR3 region is CASSQGPGRSSYNEQFF. The CDR3 DNA reads as TGCGCCAGCAGCCAAGGCCCGGGACGGAGCTCCTACAATGAGCAGTTCTTC.

The V call is TRBV2, the J call TRBJ2-5; 8 nucleotides align to TRBD2. Germline values: CDR1 SNHLY, CDR2 FYNNEI. The CDR3 consists of 16 residues. V lost 1 base to trimming and J lost 5 bases; unmatched junction nucleotides: 9. The CDR3, as DNA: TGTGCCAGCAGTGAAGGGACTAGCCCGCCGGGGGAGACCCAGTACTTC. Translation: CASSEGTSPPGETQYF.

The chain couples TRBV5-6 to TRBJ1-1; 8 nucleotides line up with TRBD1. The length of the CDR3 is 19 residues. Germline trimming cut 1 base from V and 0 bases from J; bases unmatched to any gene: 14. CDR1 and CDR2 from the germline V gene are SGHDT and YYEEEE. The CDR3 here is CASSLFRGTGPIMNTEAFF. The CDR3 bases are TGTGCCAGCAGCTTGTTCCGTGGGACAGGACCCATTATGAACACTGAAGCTTTCTTT.

This rearrangement joins TRBV15 to TRBJ2-3, with 8 bases identical to TRBD1. Germline trimming cut 1 base from V and 3 bases from J; bases unmatched to any gene: 0. The CDR3 runs to 14 residues. The V gene's germline CDR1 is LNHNV and CDR2 YYDKDF (reference sequence). The CDR3 sequence: CATSRGTGTDTQYF. The CDR3 nucleotides read TGTGCCACCAGCAGAGGGACAGGGACAGATACGCAGTATTTT.

V and J are TRBV5-4 and TRBJ1-1; 8 bases fit TRBD1. This CDR3 comprises 15 residues. Per the germline V gene, CDR1 is SGHNT and CDR2 is YYREEE (reference sequence). Unmatched junction bases numbered 6, after V lost 0 bases and J lost 5 bases. In DNA form, the CDR3 reads TGTGCCAGCAGCTTGGCGGTGACAGGGGTGACTGAAGCTTTCTTT. This gives the protein CASSLAVTGVTEAFF.

This clonotype has a handful of counts. The junction differs from germline at one of its ends, possibly a read error. The genes are TRBV7-2 and TRBJ2-3; TRBD1 is a possible D gene (6 bases). Germline CDR1 reads SGHTA; CDR2 reads FQGNSA. The CDR3 runs to 12 residues. The CDR3 DNA reads as TGTGCCAGCAGCTTAACGGACAGAGCAAAGAATTTT. It specifies CASSLTDRAKNF.

The V call is TRBV24-1, the J call TRBJ2-3, with 11 bases aligning to TRBD2. Trimming removed 4 bases from V and 9 bases from J; junction bases left unmatched: 5. Germline V CDR1 and CDR2: KGHDR, SFDVKD. There are 14 residues in the CDR3. CDR3 loop: CATSEETSGKTQYF. In DNA, the CDR3 is TGTGCCACCAGTGAAGAGACTAGCGGGAAGACGCAGTATTTT.

The chain combines TRBV7-2 with TRBJ2-5, with 7 bases lining up with TRBD1. CDR1 is SGHTA and CDR2 is FQGNSA in the germline V gene. This CDR3 region has 13 residues. V gave up 4 bases and J gave up 3 bases; unmatched junction bases: 2. This CDR3 reads CASSWDRKETQYF. CDR3 nucleotide sequence: TGTGCCAGCAGCTGGGACAGAAAAGAGACCCAGTACTTC.

This chain joins TRBV27 and TRBJ2-2, with TRBD1 matching over 10 bases. The CDR3 sequence is 17 residues long. CDR1 is MNHEY and CDR2 is SMNVEV in the germline V gene (reference sequence). The V gene end was trimmed by 0 bases and the J gene end by 1 base; junction bases not matched to a gene: 2. CDR3 bases: TGTGCCAGCAGTTTATCGAGGACAGGGGGGAACACCGGGGAGCTGTTTTTT. Its translation: CASSLSRTGGNTGELFF.

Only a few counts were recorded for this clonotype. The gene calls are TRBV19 and TRBJ2-7; the match to TRBD2 covers 13 bases. The V segment lost 4 bases and the J segment 3 bases; nucleotides outside the gene matches: 3. This CDR3 comprises 15 residues. Germline CDR1 and CDR2: LNHDA and SQIVND (reference sequence). As DNA, the CDR3 is TGTGCCAGTAGTAGGGGACTAGCGGGGAACTACGAGCAGTACTTC. This translates into CASSRGLAGNYEQYF.

This clonotype occurred a few times. The chain carries TRBV20-1 and TRBJ2-5; 11 bases align to TRBD2. The germline CDR1 and CDR2 sequences are DFQATT and SNEGSKA (reference sequence). Trimming cost V 5 bases and J 4 bases; bases outside gene matches: 6. This CDR3 comprises 14 residues. The CDR3 nucleotides read TGCAGTGCTCCAGTAGCGGGGGGGGGAGAGACCCAGTACTTC. Translated: CSAPVAGGGETQYF.

The sample holds many counts of this clonotype. The chain carries TRBV7-2 and TRBJ2-5, with D maybe TRBD1 (6 bases). CDR3 length equals 14 residues. The V and J ends lost 5 bases and 5 bases respectively, with 15 bases between them. Germline CDR1 SGHTA, CDR2 FQGNSA. CDR3 sequence: CASSPDRWGETQYF. The CDR3 DNA reads as TGTGCCAGCAGCCCCGACAGGTGGGGGGAGACCCAGTACTTC.

The V call is TRBV20-1, the J call TRBJ2-7; 7 bases align to TRBD2. The CDR3 spans 13 residues. V dropped 3 bases and J dropped 4; count of bases not matched to a gene: 6. From germline, CDR1 is DFQATT and CDR2 SNEGSKA (reference sequence). The CDR3 DNA sequence: TGCAGTGCTAGCTCGGGAGGCCTTTACGAGCAGTACTTC. As protein: CSASSGGLYEQYF.

This clonotype was recorded a few times. CDR3 amino acids: CASSYGTSGRLDTQYF. CDR3 sequence (DNA): TGTGCCAGCAGTTACGGGACTAGCGGGAGGCTAGATACGCAGTATTTT. The chain is built from TRBV6-5 and TRBJ2-3; 15 bases are shared with TRBD2. There are 16 residues in the CDR3. Germline lookup yields CDR1 MNHEY and CDR2 SVGAGI. The ends lost 2 bases at V and 5 bases at J; junction bases unmatched: 2.

This rearrangement joins TRBV5-4 to TRBJ2-2; 9 nucleotides align to TRBD1. The CDR3 loop spans 15 amino acids. The J segment lost 6 bases and the V segment lost 3 bases, leaving 6 bases of the junction unmatched. Per the germline V gene, CDR1 is SGHNT and CDR2 is YYREEE (reference sequence). CDR3 in amino acids: CASSSGQGLSGELFF. For the CDR3, the DNA is TGTGCCAGCAGCTCTGGACAGGGGTTGTCCGGGGAGCTGTTTTTT.

The V and J genes are TRBV4-3 and TRBJ2-7; no clear D. V was cut by 1 base and J by 6 bases, with 10 bases left in between. The V gene's germline CDR1 is LGHNA and CDR2 YSLEER. The CDR3 is made up of 13 amino acids. CDR3 bases: TGCGCCAGCAGCCAAGGAAAAGGTGCCGAGCAGTACTTC. As protein: CASSQGKGAEQYF.

The V gene is TRBV27, the J gene TRBJ2-5; no firm D call. The CDR3 is 15 residues long. V was clipped by 0 bases and J by 5 bases, with 13 bases between them. The V gene's germline CDR1 is MNHEY and CDR2 SMNVEV (reference sequence). The CDR3 loop is CASSLSWGKGETQYF. DNA for the CDR3: TGTGCCAGCAGTTTATCGTGGGGAAAAGGGGAGACCCAGTACTTC.

There are a few counts of this clonotype. The V gene is TRBV5-6, the J gene TRBJ2-1; 9 nucleotides agree with TRBD2. The CDR3 runs 16 residues. The trim removed 4 bases at V and 0 bases at J, leaving 5 bases unmatched. Germline-derived CDR1 and CDR2 are SGHDT and YYEEEE. As DNA, the CDR3 is TGTGCCAGCAGCATACGGACTAGCGACTCCTACAATGAGCAGTTCTTC. Protein sequence: CASSIRTSDSYNEQFF.

This chain connects TRBV7-6 to TRBJ2-1, with D perhaps matching TRBD2 (5 bases). The germline V and J ends were trimmed by 6 bases and 3 bases, with 9 bases remaining between them. Germline loops: CDR1 SGHVS, CDR2 FNYEAQ. CDR3 size: 13 residues. The CDR3 here is CASSSRDYNEQFF. CDR3 nucleotides: TGTGCCAGCAGTTCACGGGACTACAATGAGCAGTTCTTC.

This chain uses TRBV7-9 with TRBJ1-5; D call uncertain. This CDR3 comprises 17 residues. Trimming removed 5 bases at V and 2 bases at J, with 19 bases between. Germline V gives CDR1 SEHNR, CDR2 FQNEAQ (reference sequence). The CDR3 sequence: CASSLAKGSLGNQPQHF. DNA for the CDR3: TGTGCCAGCAGCCTCGCGAAGGGCAGTCTCGGCAATCAGCCCCAGCATTTT. Filled out from reference TRBV7-9 and TRBJ1-5, the complete variable domain reads DTGVSQNPRHKITKRGQNVTFRCDPISEHNRLYWYRQTLGQGPEFLTYFQNEAQLEKSRLLSDRFSAERPKGSFSTLEIQRTEQGDSAMYLCASSLAKGSLGNQPQHFGDGTRLSIL.

The chain uses TRBV27 and TRBJ1-2; D possibly corresponds to TRBD1 (6 bases). V was clipped by 1 base and J by 4 bases, with 10 bases between them. Germline V CDR1 and CDR2: MNHEY, SMNVEV (reference sequence). There are 14 residues in the CDR3. The DNA for the CDR3 is TGTGCCAGCAGTTTATTACAGGGTACCTATGGCTACACCTTC. This codes for CASSLLQGTYGYTF.

This clonotype occurred a few times. This rearrangement joins TRBV5-1 to TRBJ2-3; D remains unclear. The CDR3 runs 14 residues. Germline V CDR1 and CDR2: SGHRS, YFSETQ. V dropped 0 bases and J dropped 2 bases, with 7 bases sitting between them. This CDR3 reads CASSLARHTDTQYF. The CDR3 nucleotides are TGCGCCAGCAGCTTGGCCCGACACACAGATACGCAGTATTTT. The variable domain in full, with the rest retrieved from reference TRBV5-1 and TRBJ2-3, is KAGVTQTPRYLIKTRGQQVTLSCSPISGHRSVSWYQQTPGQGLQFLFEYFSETQRNKGNFPGRFSGRQFSNSRSEMNVSTLELGDSALYLCASSLARHTDTQYFGPGTRLTVL.

This clonotype was detected only a few times. The gene calls are TRBV3-1 and TRBJ1-6; 7 bases align to TRBD1. Germline V gene sequence: CDR1 LGHDT, CDR2 YNNKEL (reference sequence). This CDR3 is built from 18 residues. V trimming: 0 bases; J trimming: 3 bases; junction bases outside the gene matches: 8. CDR3 DNA sequence: TGTGCCAGCAGCCAAGAGTCTTGGACAGGAGTCTATAATTCACCCCTCCACTTT. This gives the protein CASSQESWTGVYNSPLHF.

This chain uses TRBV12-3 or TRBV12-4 with TRBJ2-7; 7 bases match TRBD2. The trim removed 3 bases at V and 0 bases at J, leaving 5 bases unmatched. The CDR3 covers 15 residues. The CDR3 here is CASSLGSGVSYEQYF. As DNA, the CDR3 is TGTGCCAGCAGTTTGGGGAGCGGGGTCTCCTACGAGCAGTACTTC.

This clonotype was observed many times. Relative to the germline gene, one junction end is altered; a read error may explain this. This chain links TRBV12-3 or TRBV12-4 with TRBJ1-1; no firm D call. The length of the CDR3 is 13 residues. CDR3 nucleotide sequence: TGTGCCAGCAGCTTAGCAGAGAACACTGAAGCTTTCTTT. Translated: CASSLAENTEAFF.

This clonotype was counted a few times. The chain joins TRBV20-1 to TRBJ2-3; D unclear. Germline V gives CDR1 DFQATT, CDR2 SNEGSKA (reference sequence). The CDR3 loop spans 12 amino acids. Trimming shortened V by 3 bases and J by 2 bases, and 6 bases separated the two germline ends. The CDR3 bases are TGCAGTGCTAGGAGGTCCACAGATACGCAGTATTTT. The encoded protein is CSARRSTDTQYF.

This clonotype was picked up a small number of times. The chain employs TRBV28 and TRBJ2-5; 11 positions match TRBD1. Trimming took 6 bases from V and 5 from J; bases not matched to a gene: 8. The CDR3 contains 15 residues. The germline V gene encodes CDR1 MDHEN and CDR2 SYDVKM. Written as DNA, the CDR3 is TGTGCCAGCAGACGGGGGACAGGGGGAGGTGAGACCCAGTACTTC. Translation: CASRRGTGGGETQYF.

This clonotype was found a few times. This sequence joins TRBV4-3 and TRBJ2-7; no clear D gene. Germline V gene lookup returns CDR1 LGHNA and CDR2 YSLEER. V lost 3 bases and J lost 4, with 13 bases in between. The CDR3 sequence is 14 residues long. The CDR3 spells CASSQNTARYEQYF. CDR3 DNA sequence: TGCGCCAGCAGCCAGAACACCGCCCGATACGAGCAGTACTTC.

This clonotype has more than one count but fewer than ten. The genes are TRBV7-2 and TRBJ2-3, with TRBD2 as a possible D gene (5 bases). The germline V gene has CDR1 SGHTA and CDR2 FQGNSA. This CDR3 is 15 amino acids long. Deletions cut 9 bases from V and 7 bases from J, with 23 bases between. CDR3 coding DNA: TGTGCCAGTTCCCCGGACTGGCCCCCCGGCAATACGCAGTATTTT. It is translated as CASSPDWPPGNTQYF.